This T cell receptor (beta chain) was identified during a study of shared clonotypes between healthy human individuals. Some clones are missing from TCRdb's copy, which holds only in-frame ones; the method was immunoSEQ multiplex PCR. The sample carries hundreds of thousands of clones, approximately 79% recorded once. General study results and limits: Larger estimated richness was generally recorded for naive subsets relative to memory subsets.

Note on this clone: Its antigen is unknown.

V gave up 5 bases and J gave up 6 bases; unmatched junction bases: 4. The CDR3 consists of 14 residues. Germline-derived CDR1 and CDR2 are SEHNR and FQNEAQ (reference sequence). This sequence originates from a woman aged 25 to 39 in good health. The specimen was memory CD4+ T cells sorted from blood. Subset specified: CD45RA-negative fraction. The chain combines TRBV7-9 with TRBJ2-3; 11 bases fit TRBD1. This CDR3 reads CASSIGQGADTQYF. CDR3 sequence (DNA): TGTGCCAGCAGCATAGGACAGGGGGCGGATACGCAGTATTTT.